This TCR beta chain was observed in a study of cytomegalovirus exposure and HLA in healthy donors. As for this clone: Its antigen is still unknown.

Study observations and caveats: Based on reports, TCR beta sequences accurately predicted HLA-A and HLA-B alleles for most subjects. Presence/absence analyses assumed roughly uniform sequencing depth across donors, which may not hold.

With 4 bases clipped from V and 4 bases from J, the junction kept 6 bases outside the gene matches. The CDR3 extends over 15 amino acids. The germline gives CDR1 WNHNN, CDR2 SYGVQD (reference sequence). The PCR contained 60 Vbeta and 13 Jbeta primers. The assay was immunoSEQ multiplex PCR, and TCRdb's table has in-frame clones only and misses some. The profile covers approximately 100,000 clones, with 76% appearing a single time and 4% taken by the ten largest. Specimen: PBMCs. The chain links TRBV10-1 to TRBJ1-3; 8 positions agree with TRBD1. The receptor was derived from a woman aged 45-60 years in good health and CMV-seropositive. The CDR3 sequence is CASSGQGADGNTIYF. The CDR3 nucleotides read TGCGCCAGCAGTGGTCAGGGGGCTGACGGAAACACCATATATTTT.